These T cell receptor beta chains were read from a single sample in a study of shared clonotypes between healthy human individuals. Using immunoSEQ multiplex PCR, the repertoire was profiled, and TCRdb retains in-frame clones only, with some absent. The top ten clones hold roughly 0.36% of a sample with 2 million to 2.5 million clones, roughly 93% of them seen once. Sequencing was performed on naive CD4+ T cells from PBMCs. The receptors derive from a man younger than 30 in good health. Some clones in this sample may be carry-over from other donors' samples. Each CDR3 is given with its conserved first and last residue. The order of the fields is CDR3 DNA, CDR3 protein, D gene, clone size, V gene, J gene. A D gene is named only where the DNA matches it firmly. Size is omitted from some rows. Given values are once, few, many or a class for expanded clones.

DNA: TGTGCCTGGAGTGGCTCAGAAGGGACCCAGTACTTC
CDR3: CAWSGSEGTQYF
D: NA
size: NA
V: TRBV30
J: TRBJ2-5

DNA: TGTGCCAGCTCACCACCCAAGGGAGGGGAATACACAGATACGCAGTATTTT
CDR3: CASSPPKGGEYTDTQYF
D: TRBD2
size: NA
V: TRBV18
J: TRBJ2-3

DNA: TGTGCCAGCAGCCCCCTTTGGTTAGGGATCTCTGGAAACACCATATATTTT
CDR3: CASSPLWLGISGNTIYF
D: NA
size: NA
V: TRBV7-9
J: TRBJ1-3

DNA: TGCGCCAGCAGATCCTTGGGGGGATCCTACGAGCAGTACTTC
CDR3: CASRSLGGSYEQYF
D: NA
size: NA
V: TRBV5-1
J: TRBJ2-7

DNA: TGTGCCAGCTCACCGTCCGGGACAGGGGCTGGAAACACCATATATTTT
CDR3: CASSPSGTGAGNTIYF
D: TRBD1
size: NA
V: TRBV18
J: TRBJ1-3

DNA: TGTGCCAGCAGTGAATGGGACGGGAGCAATCAGCCCCAGCATTTT
CDR3: CASSEWDGSNQPQHF
D: NA
size: NA
V: TRBV6-1
J: TRBJ1-5

DNA: TGTGCCAGCAGTTTAGTCTGGCAGATGAACACTGAAGCTTTCTTT
CDR3: CASSLVWQMNTEAFF
D: NA
size: NA
V: TRBV28
J: TRBJ1-1

DNA: TGTGCCAGCAGCTTACTCGGGACAGAGGCCTACGAGCAGTACTTC
CDR3: CASSLLGTEAYEQYF
D: TRBD1
size: NA
V: TRBV7-2
J: TRBJ2-7

DNA: TGTGCCAGCAGGGGACAGGCGGTCACCTACGAGCAGTACTTC
CDR3: CASRGQAVTYEQYF
D: TRBD1
size: NA
V: TRBV6-1
J: TRBJ2-7

DNA: TGCGCCAGCAGCTTGGGACAGGGGGCGCCTGGGGCCAACGTCCTGACTTTC
CDR3: CASSLGQGAPGANVLTF
D: TRBD1
size: NA
V: TRBV5-1
J: TRBJ2-6

DNA: TGTGCCAGCAGTCCTACAGGGGCGACTAATGAAAAACTGTTTTTT
CDR3: CASSPTGATNEKLFF
D: TRBD1
size: NA
V: TRBV5-8
J: TRBJ1-4

DNA: TGTGCCAGCAGTGAAGGGAGAAATCAGCCCCAGCATTTT
CDR3: CASSEGRNQPQHF
D: NA
size: few
V: TRBV2
J: TRBJ1-5

DNA: TGTGCCAGCAGCTTGCGGGGGACAAGAACTGAAGCTTTCTTT
CDR3: CASSLRGTRTEAFF
D: NA
size: NA
V: TRBV5-4
J: TRBJ1-1

DNA: TGCGCCAGCAGCCCAGATTCGCACTATGGCTACACCTTC
CDR3: CASSPDSHYGYTF
D: NA
size: NA
V: TRBV5-1
J: TRBJ1-2

DNA: TGCGCCAGCAGCCAACCACTAGCGGTACAAGAGACCCAGTACTTC
CDR3: CASSQPLAVQETQYF
D: TRBD2
size: once
V: TRBV4-1
J: TRBJ2-5

DNA: TGCAGTGCGGTCAGGTACGAGCAGTACTTC
CDR3: CSAVRYEQYF
D: NA
size: NA
V: TRBV20-1
J: TRBJ2-7

DNA: TGTGCCAGCAGCTTAGCGTCCCCCGGGACAGCAAACTATGGCTACACCTTC
CDR3: CASSLASPGTANYGYTF
D: TRBD1
size: NA
V: TRBV7-9
J: TRBJ1-2

DNA: TGTGCCAGCAGTGATCCGGGACAGTTGAACACTGAAGCTTTCTTT
CDR3: CASSDPGQLNTEAFF
D: TRBD1
size: NA
V: TRBV6-1
J: TRBJ1-1

DNA: TGTGCCATCAGTGAGCCAGGGGATGGCAATCAGCCCCAGCATTTT
CDR3: CAISEPGDGNQPQHF
D: NA
size: NA
V: TRBV10-3
J: TRBJ1-5

DNA: TGCGCCAGCAGCTTGGCCGTCACAGCGAACACTGAAGCTTTCTTT
CDR3: CASSLAVTANTEAFF
D: NA
size: NA
V: TRBV5-1
J: TRBJ1-1

DNA: TGTGCCAGCACCTCCCCGAGCGGTCGCACAGATACGCAGTATTTT
CDR3: CASTSPSGRTDTQYF
D: NA
size: NA
V: TRBV6-5
J: TRBJ2-3

DNA: TGCGCCAGCAGCTTGGGTAGCGGGAGCAGGGAGACCCAGTACTTC
CDR3: CASSLGSGSRETQYF
D: TRBD2
size: NA
V: TRBV5-1
J: TRBJ2-5

DNA: TGTGCCAGCAGCTCGGCGGGACAGTCCTACGAGCAGTACTTC
CDR3: CASSSAGQSYEQYF
D: NA
size: once
V: TRBV27
J: TRBJ2-7

DNA: TGTGCCAGCAGAACGGACAGGGGACGGTGGGAGCAGTTCTTC
CDR3: CASRTDRGRWEQFF
D: TRBD1
size: NA
V: TRBV28
J: TRBJ2-1

DNA: TGTGCCAGCAGCTTAGGAGGGGCCCTCTCCTACGAGCAGTACTTC
CDR3: CASSLGGALSYEQYF
D: NA
size: NA
V: TRBV11-1
J: TRBJ2-7

DNA: TGTGCCAGTAGTTCCGCCACATACAATGAGCAGTTCTTC
CDR3: CASSSATYNEQFF
D: NA
size: NA
V: TRBV19
J: TRBJ2-1

DNA: TGTGCCAGCAGTCCCGACGGGCCTAATTCACCCCTCCACTTT
CDR3: CASSPDGPNSPLHF
D: NA
size: NA
V: TRBV6-5
J: TRBJ1-6

DNA: TGTGCCAGCAGACACAGGGGGAAGCCCCAGTTCTTC
CDR3: CASRHRGKPQFF
D: TRBD1
size: NA
V: TRBV5-6
J: TRBJ2-1

DNA: TGCGCCAGCAGCTCTTTGGAGGGCCAAATTGAGCAGTACTTC
CDR3: CASSSLEGQIEQYF
D: NA
size: NA
V: TRBV5-1
J: TRBJ2-7

DNA: TGTGCCAGCAGTGTTACTAGCGGGAGATTGGACACCGGGGAGCTGTTTTTT
CDR3: CASSVTSGRLDTGELFF
D: TRBD2
size: NA
V: TRBV2
J: TRBJ2-2

DNA: TGCGCCAGCAGCCAATGGACAGCATCTAATGAAAAACTGTTTTTT
CDR3: CASSQWTASNEKLFF
D: NA
size: NA
V: TRBV4-1
J: TRBJ1-4

DNA: TGTGCCAGCAGTTACGGCCTTAACCCGCACGTAGATACGCAGTATTTT
CDR3: CASSYGLNPHVDTQYF
D: NA
size: NA
V: TRBV6-5
J: TRBJ2-3

DNA: TGTGCCAGCAGTCTCCTAGCGGGTCCCTACGAGCAGTACTTC
CDR3: CASSLLAGPYEQYF
D: TRBD2
size: NA
V: TRBV2
J: TRBJ2-7

DNA: TGTGCCAGCAGAGCGGTGCGTAACACCGGGGAGCTGTTTTTT
CDR3: CASRAVRNTGELFF
D: NA
size: NA
V: TRBV2
J: TRBJ2-2

DNA: TGTGCCAGTAGTACCCTCCTACAGAGCGCCGCCACAGATACGCAGTATTTT
CDR3: CASSTLLQSAATDTQYF
D: NA
size: NA
V: TRBV19
J: TRBJ2-3

DNA: TGTGCCAGCAGTTTGGGGGGGCCAGGGACTGAAGCTTTCTTT
CDR3: CASSLGGPGTEAFF
D: NA
size: NA
V: TRBV28
J: TRBJ1-1

DNA: TGTGCCAGCAGCTTCACAAACACCGGGGAGCTGTTTTTT
CDR3: CASSFTNTGELFF
D: NA
size: NA
V: TRBV11-3
J: TRBJ2-2

DNA: TGTGCCAGCAGCTTGGTGGGGATTCTGAACACTGAAGCTTTCTTT
CDR3: CASSLVGILNTEAFF
D: NA
size: once
V: TRBV5-6
J: TRBJ1-1

DNA: TGTGCCACCGTCTCACGGGGAGCATTGGGGAGGGACCCTAACTACGAGCAGTACTTC
CDR3: CATVSRGALGRDPNYEQYF
D: TRBD2
size: NA
V: TRBV5-6
J: TRBJ2-7

DNA: TGTGCCAGCAGCCCGGGACTAGCGGTACCGAACACCGGGGAGCTGTTTTTT
CDR3: CASSPGLAVPNTGELFF
D: TRBD2
size: NA
V: TRBV7-9
J: TRBJ2-2

DNA: TGCAGCGTTGGAGAGGTCTACGAGCAGTACTTC
CDR3: CSVGEVYEQYF
D: NA
size: once
V: TRBV29-1
J: TRBJ2-7

DNA: TGTGCCAGCTTAAAAGAGACCCAGTACTTC
CDR3: CASLKETQYF
D: NA
size: NA
V: TRBV2
J: TRBJ2-5

DNA: TGTGCCAGCATTCCCGCGAGGGCATTAGAGACCCAGTACTTC
CDR3: CASIPARALETQYF
D: NA
size: NA
V: TRBV2
J: TRBJ2-5

DNA: TGTGCCAGCAGTTACGGGGCGGCCTACGAGCAGTACTTC
CDR3: CASSYGAAYEQYF
D: NA
size: NA
V: TRBV6-6
J: TRBJ2-7

DNA: TGCAGCGTGGGACAGGGAGGGACTGAAGCTTTCTTT
CDR3: CSVGQGGTEAFF
D: TRBD1
size: few
V: TRBV29-1
J: TRBJ1-1

DNA: TGTGCCAGCAGCTTAGAAGATAGCCGGGACACAGATACGCAGTATTTT
CDR3: CASSLEDSRDTDTQYF
D: NA
size: NA
V: TRBV7-9
J: TRBJ2-3

DNA: TGTGCCAGCAGGTCCCGGGACAGGGGGGGGGCTTTCTTT
CDR3: CASRSRDRGGAFF
D: TRBD1
size: once
V: TRBV6-5
J: TRBJ1-1

DNA: TGCGCCAGCAAAAGCTCGGCGGCTAATGAAAAACTGTTTTTT
CDR3: CASKSSAANEKLFF
D: NA
size: NA
V: TRBV5-1
J: TRBJ1-4

DNA: TGTGCCAGCAGGACGGGCTTAGCCAAAAACATTCAGTACTTC
CDR3: CASRTGLAKNIQYF
D: NA
size: NA
V: TRBV28
J: TRBJ2-4